A selection of T cell receptor beta chains follows, all from one sample in a study of neoadjuvant nivolumab and ipilimumab in lung cancer. TCRdb's table, derived via immunoSEQ multiplex PCR, lists solely in-frame clones and lacks some. Counted here are roughly 39,000 clones, 89% occurring once; the ten biggest clones make up 3.3%. The sequenced sample was peripheral blood, obtained before neoadjuvant nivolumab, alone or with ipilimumab. The receptors shown here come from an adult with non-small cell lung cancer. The CDR3 runs from the conserved cysteine through the conserved F or W. The D gene is left open where the match is weak. The size of a clone is reported for some rows only, either as once, few or many, or as a class for expanded clones.

clone size,J gene,D gene,V gene,CDR3 DNA,CDR3 protein
.,TRBJ2-7,TRBD2,TRBV7-2,TGTGCCAGCAGCCAAGCTTGGCGGGGGTCCTACGAGCAGTACTTC,CASSQAWRGSYEQYF
.,TRBJ2-7,.,TRBV5-6,TGTGCCAGCAGCTTGCCGCCGGGTTCTACAACCTACGAGCAGTACTTC,CASSLPPGSTTYEQYF
.,TRBJ2-7,TRBD2,TRBV2,TGTGCCAGCAGGTCGCTAGCGGGTTTTAGCTACGAGCAGTACTTC,CASRSLAGFSYEQYF
.,TRBJ2-3,.,TRBV9,TGTGCCAGCAGCGCCCAGCTCGGAATGGCGGCAGATACGCAGTATTTT,CASSAQLGMAADTQYF
.,TRBJ1-2,.,TRBV28,TGTGCCAGCAGTTTAAAGGGGTATGGCTACACCTTC,CASSLKGYGYTF
.,TRBJ2-1,TRBD2,TRBV28,TGTGCCAGCAGTCTGCGGACTAGCGGTCCACTGTGGTTCTTC,CASSLRTSGPLWFF
.,TRBJ2-2,.,TRBV27,TGTGCCAGCAGTCCGGGACCCGGGGAGCTGTTTTTT,CASSPGPGELFF
.,TRBJ2-5,TRBD1,TRBV9,TGTGCCAGCAGGCCTGACTACCCAGGGGGGACCCAGTACTTC,CASRPDYPGGTQYF
.,TRBJ2-5,.,TRBV2,TGTGCCAGCAGTCCTCAGGGTTTTCGGGGAGGAGAGACCCAGTACTTC,CASSPQGFRGGETQYF
.,TRBJ2-1,TRBD2,TRBV4-1,TGCGCCAGCAGCCAAGCCCGTTTGGAGCGGGAGGGGAGTGAGCAGTTCTTC,CASSQARLEREGSEQFF
.,TRBJ2-1,.,TRBV5-4,TGTGCCAGCAGCTTGGCCACTGTTCGAGAGCAGTTCTTC,CASSLATVREQFF
.,TRBJ1-2,.,TRBV18,TGTGCCAGCTCACTAGACGGCTCCTATGGCTACACCTTC,CASSLDGSYGYTF
.,TRBJ2-1,.,TRBV19,TGTGCCAGTAGTAGCGGCCCCTATTACAATGAGCAGTTCTTC,CASSSGPYYNEQFF
.,TRBJ2-7,.,TRBV2,TGTGCCAGCATTGACGACGTCCGGGCCTACCGACTCCACGAGCAGTACTTC,CASIDDVRAYRLHEQYF
.,TRBJ2-7,TRBD1,TRBV14,TGTGCCAGCAGCCATTGGACAGGGGACCCGGAGCAGTACTTC,CASSHWTGDPEQYF
.,TRBJ2-2,.,TRBV7-2,TGTGCCAGCAGCTTGTTTAGGTCCACCGGGGAGCTGTTTTTT,CASSLFRSTGELFF
.,TRBJ2-7,TRBD1,TRBV6-5,TGTGCCAGCAGAAGGGGACAGATCGACGAGCAGTACTTC,CASRRGQIDEQYF
once,TRBJ2-7,.,TRBV6-5,TGTGCCAGCCGAATCGGGAGTTTTACCTCCTACGAGCAGTACTTC,CASRIGSFTSYEQYF
.,TRBJ2-6,TRBD2,TRBV11-2,TGTGCCAGCAGCTTAGGGCTAGCGGGTGGAGGGGCCAACGTCCTGACTTTC,CASSLGLAGGGANVLTF
.,TRBJ2-2,.,TRBV11-2,TGTGCCAGCAGCCCACAGGGCGGGGAGCTGTTTTTT,CASSPQGGELFF
.,TRBJ2-1,TRBD2,TRBV5-4,TGTGCCAGCAGCTTAGTGAAGCGGACTAGCGGGATTCGCAATGAGCAGTTCTTC,CASSLVKRTSGIRNEQFF
.,TRBJ2-1,.,TRBV6-6,TGTGCCAGCAGTTACTGGATGGGTGAGCAGTTCTTC,CASSYWMGEQFF
.,TRBJ2-2,.,TRBV7-3,TGTGCCAGCAGCTTATATGGGACCGGGGAGCTGTTTTTT,CASSLYGTGELFF
.,TRBJ2-5,.,TRBV29-1,TGCAGCGTTGAATTCGGGTTCTCCCAAGAGACCCAGTACTTC,CSVEFGFSQETQYF
.,TRBJ2-1,.,TRBV27,TGTGCCAGCAGACAGCAGGGGGGGTCCTACAATGAGCAGTTCTTC,CASRQQGGSYNEQFF
.,TRBJ2-5,TRBD2,TRBV11-2,TGTGCCAGCAGCTTAGTTCTCGACCCCGGGAGGGAGACCCAGTACTTC,CASSLVLDPGRETQYF
.,TRBJ2-5,.,TRBV7-7,TGTGCCAGCAGCTTCACAGCCGTGGAGACCCAGTACTTC,CASSFTAVETQYF
.,TRBJ2-5,.,TRBV5-1,TGCGCCAGCAGCTACGACATAACCCAGTACTTC,CASSYDITQYF
.,TRBJ2-6,.,TRBV5-5,TGTGCCAGCAGCTTGGTAGACTCTGGGGCCAACGTCCTGACTTTC,CASSLVDSGANVLTF
.,TRBJ1-5,.,TRBV7-2,TGTGCCAGCAGCCTTAGCAATCAGCCCCAGCATTTT,CASSLSNQPQHF
.,TRBJ2-2,TRBD2,TRBV6-6,TGTGCCAGCAGAATAGCGGGCGTGAACACCGGGGAGCTGTTTTTT,CASRIAGVNTGELFF
.,TRBJ2-5,TRBD2,TRBV19,TGTGCCAGTAGATTTAGCGGGAGTAAGGAGACCCAGTACTTC,CASRFSGSKETQYF
.,TRBJ1-2,TRBD1,TRBV9,TGTGCCAGCAGCCCTCAGGGACAGGGTAACTATGGCTACACCTTC,CASSPQGQGNYGYTF
.,TRBJ2-5,TRBD2,TRBV28,TGTGCCAGCAGTTCCCACCGCGGACTAGCGGGAGTAGGCTTTTTGGGTGAGACCCAGTACTTC,CASSSHRGLAGVGFLGETQYF
.,TRBJ1-4,.,TRBV7-2,TGTGCCAGCAGCTTAGGGTTTCTCAGGGGAGGAGCAGCTAATGAAAAACTGTTTTTT,CASSLGFLRGGAANEKLFF
.,TRBJ1-1,.,TRBV7-2,TGTGCCAGCAGCTCTTGGTCGTGGTCCCGGGGCACTGAAGCTTTCTTT,CASSSWSWSRGTEAFF
.,TRBJ2-1,TRBD2,TRBV6-1,TGTGCCAGCAGTGAAGGGGCGGGAGTCGATGAGCAGTTCTTC,CASSEGAGVDEQFF